A single sample is the source of the 20 T cell receptor beta chains below, sequenced in a study of vaccination and CD4 T cells after COVID-19. The study sequenced cultured CD4+ T cell DNA using the Oncomine TCR Beta short-read assay. MiXCR, applied by TCRdb to the PCR reads, yields one record per CDR3 protein. This table has 20,000 to 25,000 distinct CDR3 sequences, roughly 46% appearing once. The time point is: late sampling 161 to 241 days after vaccination in a few convalescent patients. Specified treatment: approximately 9-day PBMC culture with coronavirus spike peptide pools or control peptides (ViraFEST assay). These receptors' antigens are unknown. Source: CD4+ T cells from blood, cultured in vitro, taken about 7 months after SARS-CoV-2 vaccination. Source of these receptors: a human donor who had recovered from COVID-19.

The gene calls are TRBV20-1 and TRBJ1-1; D uncertain. The CDR3 spans 14 residues. Deletions cut 1 base from V and 4 bases from J, with 13 bases between. The germline V gene has CDR1 DFQATT and CDR2 SNEGSKA (reference sequence). CDR3: CSARVGTLGTEAFF. CDR3 nucleotides: TGCAGTGCTAGAGTAGGCACTCTGGGCACTGAAGCTTTCTTT.

The sample holds one count of this clonotype. This chain connects TRBV2 to TRBJ1-2; the D gene is possibly TRBD1 (6 bases). CDR1 is SNHLY, CDR2 FYNNEI, per germline. Deletions cut 3 bases from V and 6 bases from J, with 8 bases between. This CDR3 comprises 12 residues. CDR3 in DNA: TGTGCCAGCAGTGACCAGGGGAATGGCTACACCTTC. This encodes CASSDQGNGYTF.

The chain is built from TRBV6-1 and TRBJ2-5; no definite D call. The CDR3 length is 15 residues. Looked up from germline, CDR1 is MNHNS and CDR2 is SASEGT. Trimming shortened V by 3 bases and J by 3 bases, and 14 bases separated the two germline ends. Written as DNA, the CDR3 is TGTGCCAGCAGTGACTTACTACGGAGAAAAGAGACCCAGTACTTC. This codes for CASSDLLRRKETQYF.

This clonotype was detected only a few times. The chain joins TRBV2 to TRBJ1-2; D ambiguous. Trimming cost V 4 bases and J 8 bases, with 11 bases left between them. In germline, CDR1 is SNHLY, CDR2 FYNNEI. The CDR3 loop spans 12 amino acids. The DNA of the CDR3 is TGTGCCAGCAGTGTGGAGCAAGACGGCTACACCTTC. Translating gives CASSVEQDGYTF.

The gene calls are TRBV5-4 and TRBJ2-1; 10 bases align to TRBD2. This CDR3 has 15 residues. Looked up from germline, CDR1 is SGHNT and CDR2 is YYREEE (reference sequence). Trimming cost V 1 base and J 10 bases; bases outside gene matches: 8. The CDR3 here is CASSLLTSGASEQFF. The CDR3 DNA follows: TGTGCCAGCAGCTTGCTCACTAGCGGGGCTTCGGAGCAGTTCTTC.

The rearrangement uses TRBV5-6 and TRBJ1-2; D is uncertain. The V gene's germline CDR1 is SGHDT and CDR2 YYEEEE. This CDR3 comprises 12 residues. V lost 0 bases and J 5 bases, leaving 5 bases between the germline ends. CDR3 sequence reads: CASSLVEYGYTF. In DNA form, the CDR3 reads TGTGCCAGCAGCTTGGTTGAGTATGGCTACACCTTC.

The V and J genes are TRBV20-1 and TRBJ2-3; D not resolved. Germline V gene lookup returns CDR1 DFQATT and CDR2 SNEGSKA (reference sequence). The CDR3 runs to 15 residues. The germline V and J ends were trimmed by 3 bases and 2 bases, with 15 bases remaining between them. The CDR3 region has the DNA TGCAGTGCTAGGGTATTAGCCTGGGACACAGATACGCAGTATTTT. Protein product: CSARVLAWDTDTQYF.

The rearrangement links TRBV2 to TRBJ1-2; 9 bases match TRBD1. The CDR3 extends over 13 amino acids. Losses at the gene ends were 7 bases for V and 8 bases for J; bases not matched to a gene: 8. The germline V gene has CDR1 SNHLY and CDR2 FYNNEI. The CDR3 DNA follows: TGTGCCAGCAACATCGACAGGGGGTACGGCTACACCTTC. This codes for CASNIDRGYGYTF.

The V gene is TRBV20-1, the J gene TRBJ1-1; D gene ambiguous. CDR3 length equals 13 residues. Germline CDR1 is DFQATT and CDR2 is SNEGSKA (reference sequence). V was pared by 1 base and J by 1 base, with 7 bases between. This chain's CDR3 is CSARGVQNTEAFF. CDR3 bases: TGCAGTGCTAGAGGGGTACAGAACACTGAAGCTTTCTTT.

By share, this clonotype counts as medium-sized. V is TRBV19 and J is TRBJ2-5; 8 bases are shared with TRBD1. The V gene's germline CDR1 is LNHDA and CDR2 SQIVND (reference sequence). Trimming took 5 bases from V and 5 from J; bases not matched to a gene: 10. The CDR3 has 15 residues. This CDR3 is CASSAGTGGAETQYF. DNA for the CDR3: TGTGCCAGTAGTGCGGGGACAGGAGGGGCTGAGACCCAGTACTTC.

The chain couples TRBV7-2 to TRBJ1-2, with 8 bases that match TRBD1. J was trimmed by 12 bases and V by 5 bases; bases with no gene match: 11. Germline CDR1 SGHTA, CDR2 FQGNSA. This CDR3 is 13 amino acids long. The chain's CDR3 is CASSPDAGGLHTF. The CDR3 DNA follows: TGTGCCAGCAGCCCAGATGCAGGGGGCCTTCACACCTTC.

V and J are TRBV5-5 and TRBJ2-5; perhaps D is TRBD1 or TRBD2 (5 bases each). This CDR3 is 15 amino acids long. CDR1 and CDR2 from the germline V gene are SGHKS and YYEKEE (reference sequence). V lost 0 bases, J lost 3 bases, and 12 bases lay in between. CDR3 in amino acids: CASSLEGTMEETQYF. The CDR3 DNA is TGTGCCAGCAGCTTGGAAGGGACCATGGAAGAGACCCAGTACTTC.

This clonotype has a handful of counts. A read error may account for a junction end that differs from germline. This rearrangement joins TRBV7-7 to TRBJ2-5; 10 nucleotides agree with TRBD2. The V gene's germline CDR1 is SSHAT and CDR2 FNYEAQ (reference sequence). CDR3 length equals 15 residues. CDR3 sequence (DNA): TGTGCTAGCAGCTTGGGACTAGCGTCCGGAGAGACCCAGTACTTC. Protein: CASSLGLASGETQYF.

V and J are TRBV11-2 and TRBJ2-5; D is unclear. This CDR3 is built from 10 residues. Trimming shortened V by 4 bases and J by 5 bases, and 2 bases separated the two germline ends. Germline lookup yields CDR1 SGHAT and CDR2 FQNNGV. CDR3 sequence: CASSSETQYF. The DNA for the CDR3 is TGTGCCAGCAGCTCGGAGACCCAGTACTTC.

The V call is TRBV5-1, the J call TRBJ2-7; D perhaps matches TRBD2 (5 bases). Germline CDR1 reads SGHRS; CDR2 reads YFSETQ. Trimming removed 5 bases from V and 3 bases from J, with 12 bases in between. This CDR3 has 13 residues. CDR3 bases: TGCGCCAGCAGACAAGCGGCAGACTACGAGCAGTACTTC. Protein product: CASRQAADYEQYF.

This clonotype was observed a handful of times. This chain joins TRBV5-1 and TRBJ2-5, with D possibly matching TRBD2 (5 bases). V gave up 4 bases and J gave up 1 base, with 8 bases separating them. The CDR3 is made up of 13 amino acids. Germline loops: CDR1 SGHRS, CDR2 YFSETQ. CDR3 DNA sequence: TGCGCCAGCAGCGGGCTAGCCCAAGAGACCCAGTACTTC. The encoded protein is CASSGLAQETQYF.

This clonotype qualifies as medium-sized. This chain connects TRBV10-3 to TRBJ1-2; 7 positions match TRBD1. Germline CDR1 reads ENHRY; CDR2 reads SYGVKD. J was trimmed by 2 bases and V by 7 bases; bases with no gene match: 7. The CDR3 runs 14 residues. The CDR3 region has the DNA TGTGCCATCATGGGGACAGATTCCAACTATGGCTACACCTTC. Residues: CAIMGTDSNYGYTF.

This clonotype came up a few times. The genes are TRBV2 and TRBJ1-1; D perhaps matches TRBD1 (6 bases). From germline, CDR1 is SNHLY and CDR2 FYNNEI. The CDR3 spans 13 residues. The V gene lost 7 bases and the J gene lost 1 base, with 10 bases spanning the gap. CDR3 in amino acids: CASTQQGNTEAFF. In DNA, the CDR3 is TGTGCCAGCACCCAACAGGGGAACACTGAAGCTTTCTTT.

The table lists this clonotype with a few counts. This chain links TRBV4-2 with TRBJ1-2; D call uncertain. Germline loops: CDR1 LGHNA, CDR2 YNFKEQ. CDR3 length: 12 amino acids. V was shortened by 0 bases and J by 5 bases, with 4 bases between the two germline ends. CDR3 DNA sequence: TGTGCCAGCAGCCAAGACGCGTATGGCTACACCTTC. It yields the protein CASSQDAYGYTF.

This chain connects TRBV5-4 to TRBJ1-2; 8 nucleotides agree with TRBD1. The germline V gene has CDR1 SGHNT and CDR2 YYREEE (reference sequence). The CDR3 covers 15 residues. V dropped 0 bases and J dropped 4; count of bases not matched to a gene: 5. DNA of the CDR3: TGTGCCAGCAGCTTGGTGGCAGGGGGCGTCTATGGCTACACCTTC. Residues: CASSLVAGGVYGYTF.